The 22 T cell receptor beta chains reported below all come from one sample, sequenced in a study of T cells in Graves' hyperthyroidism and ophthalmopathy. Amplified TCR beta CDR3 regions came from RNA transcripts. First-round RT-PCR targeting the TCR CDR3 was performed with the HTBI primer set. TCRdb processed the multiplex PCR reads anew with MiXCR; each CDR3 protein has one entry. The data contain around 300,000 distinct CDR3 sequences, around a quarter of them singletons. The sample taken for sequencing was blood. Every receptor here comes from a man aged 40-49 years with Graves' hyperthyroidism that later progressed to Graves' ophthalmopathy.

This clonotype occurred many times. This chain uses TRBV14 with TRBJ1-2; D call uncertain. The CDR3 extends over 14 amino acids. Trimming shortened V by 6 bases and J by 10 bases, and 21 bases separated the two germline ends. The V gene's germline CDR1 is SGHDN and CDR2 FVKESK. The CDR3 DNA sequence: TGTGCCAGCAGTCCCACGCCTTCTCCCGGATACTACACCTTC. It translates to CASSPTPSPGYYTF.

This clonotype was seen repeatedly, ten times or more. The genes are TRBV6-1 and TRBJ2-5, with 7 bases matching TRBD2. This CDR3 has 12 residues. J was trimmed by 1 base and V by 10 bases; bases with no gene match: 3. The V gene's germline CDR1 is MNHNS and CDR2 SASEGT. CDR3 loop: CATGGGQETQYF. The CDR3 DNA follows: TGTGCCACGGGCGGGGGCCAAGAGACCCAGTACTTC.

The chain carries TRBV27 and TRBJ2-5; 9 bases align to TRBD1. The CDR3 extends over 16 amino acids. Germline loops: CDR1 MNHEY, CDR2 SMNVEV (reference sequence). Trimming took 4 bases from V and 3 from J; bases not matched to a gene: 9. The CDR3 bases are TGTGCCAGCAGTTCCGGGACAGGGTTTTATAAAGAGACCCAGTACTTC. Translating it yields CASSSGTGFYKETQYF.

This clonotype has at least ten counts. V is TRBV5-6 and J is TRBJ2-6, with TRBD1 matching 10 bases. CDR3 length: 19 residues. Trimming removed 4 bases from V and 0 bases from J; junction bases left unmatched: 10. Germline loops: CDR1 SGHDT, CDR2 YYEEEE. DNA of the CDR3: TGTGCCAGCAGCGCGATCCGGGACAGGGGTAACTCTGGGGCCAACGTCCTGACTTTC. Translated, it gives CASSAIRDRGNSGANVLTF.

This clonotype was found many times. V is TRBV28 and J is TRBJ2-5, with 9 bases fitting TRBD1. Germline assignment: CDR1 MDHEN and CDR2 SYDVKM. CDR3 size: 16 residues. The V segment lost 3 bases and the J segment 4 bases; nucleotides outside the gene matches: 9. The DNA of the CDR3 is TGTGCCAGCAGTTTGGAAGGGACAGGGCTTGGAGAGACCCAGTACTTC. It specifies CASSLEGTGLGETQYF.

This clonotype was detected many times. The CDR3 is CASEPGLADSYEQYF. CDR3 DNA: TGTGCCAGCGAACCGGGACTAGCGGATTCCTACGAGCAGTACTTC. V and J are TRBV28 and TRBJ2-7, with TRBD2 identical over 11 bases. CDR1 and CDR2 (germline): MDHEN, SYDVKM. This CDR3 region has 15 residues. Trimming cost V 8 bases and J 1 base; bases outside gene matches: 7. Combining the CDR3 with reference TRBV28 and TRBJ2-7 gives the whole variable domain DVKVTQSSRYLVKRTGEKVFLECVQDMDHENMFWYRQDPGLGLRLIYFSYDVKMKEKGDIPEGYSVSREKKERFSLILESASTNQTSMYLCASEPGLADSYEQYFGPGTRLTVT.

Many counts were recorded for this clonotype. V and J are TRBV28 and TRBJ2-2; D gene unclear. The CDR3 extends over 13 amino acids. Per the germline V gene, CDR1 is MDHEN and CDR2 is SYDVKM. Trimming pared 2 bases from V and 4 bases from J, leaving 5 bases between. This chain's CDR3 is CASSLKGTGELFF. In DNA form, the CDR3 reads TGTGCCAGCAGTTTAAAAGGCACCGGGGAGCTGTTTTTT.

This CDR3 reads CASSSIPQETQYF. CDR3 coding DNA: TGTGCCAGCAGCTCTATCCCCCAAGAGACCCAGTACTTC. V usage is TRBV11-2 and J usage is TRBJ2-5; D is uncertain. Germline V gene data show CDR1 as SGHAT and CDR2 as FQNNGV. Trimming stripped 4 bases from V and 1 base from J, with 7 bases between. The CDR3 runs 13 residues.

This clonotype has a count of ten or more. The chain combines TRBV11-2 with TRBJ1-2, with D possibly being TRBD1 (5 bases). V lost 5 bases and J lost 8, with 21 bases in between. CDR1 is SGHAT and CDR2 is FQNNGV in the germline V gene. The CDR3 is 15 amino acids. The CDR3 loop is CASSPVTRGLGGYTF. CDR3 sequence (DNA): TGTGCCAGCAGCCCAGTTACGCGGGGCCTGGGAGGCTACACCTTC.

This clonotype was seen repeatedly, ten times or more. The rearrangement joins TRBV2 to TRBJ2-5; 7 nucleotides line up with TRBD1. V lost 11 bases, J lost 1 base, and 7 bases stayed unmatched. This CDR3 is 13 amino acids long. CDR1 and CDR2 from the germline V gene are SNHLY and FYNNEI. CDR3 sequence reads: CAGSRDSQETQYF. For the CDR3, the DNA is TGTGCCGGGTCCCGGGACAGCCAAGAGACCCAGTACTTC.

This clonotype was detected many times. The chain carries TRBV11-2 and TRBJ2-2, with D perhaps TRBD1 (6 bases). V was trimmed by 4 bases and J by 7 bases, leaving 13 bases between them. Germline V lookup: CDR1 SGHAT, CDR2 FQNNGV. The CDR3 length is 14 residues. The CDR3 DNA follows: TGTGCCAGCAGCTCCGGGACAATTATCGGGGAGCTGTTTTTT. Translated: CASSSGTIIGELFF.

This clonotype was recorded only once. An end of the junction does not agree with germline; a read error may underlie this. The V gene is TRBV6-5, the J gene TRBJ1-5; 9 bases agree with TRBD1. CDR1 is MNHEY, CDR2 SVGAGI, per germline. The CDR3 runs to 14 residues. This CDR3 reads CASSLQGASQPQHF. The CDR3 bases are TGTGCCAGCAGCTTACAGGGGGCCAGTCAGCCACAGCATTTT.

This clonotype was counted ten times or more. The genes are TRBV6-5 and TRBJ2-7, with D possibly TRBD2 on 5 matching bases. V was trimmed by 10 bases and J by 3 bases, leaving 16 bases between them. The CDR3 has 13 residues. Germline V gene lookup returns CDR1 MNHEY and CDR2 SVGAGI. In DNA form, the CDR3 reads TGTGCCACGACGGGGTTTATAGTCTACGAGCAGTACTTC. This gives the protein CATTGFIVYEQYF.

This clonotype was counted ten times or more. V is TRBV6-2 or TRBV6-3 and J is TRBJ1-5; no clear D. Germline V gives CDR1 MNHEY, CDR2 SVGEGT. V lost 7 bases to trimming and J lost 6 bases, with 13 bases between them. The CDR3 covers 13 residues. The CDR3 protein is CASKGQVPQPQHF. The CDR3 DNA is TGTGCCAGCAAGGGCCAGGTTCCTCAGCCCCAGCATTTT.

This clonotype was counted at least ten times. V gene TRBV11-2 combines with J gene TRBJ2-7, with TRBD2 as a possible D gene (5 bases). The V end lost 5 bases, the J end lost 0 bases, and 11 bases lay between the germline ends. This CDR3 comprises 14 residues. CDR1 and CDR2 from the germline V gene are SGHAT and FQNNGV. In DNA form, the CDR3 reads TGTGCCAGCAGCCCGGACTGGAGCTCCTACGAGCAGTACTTC. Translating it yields CASSPDWSSYEQYF.

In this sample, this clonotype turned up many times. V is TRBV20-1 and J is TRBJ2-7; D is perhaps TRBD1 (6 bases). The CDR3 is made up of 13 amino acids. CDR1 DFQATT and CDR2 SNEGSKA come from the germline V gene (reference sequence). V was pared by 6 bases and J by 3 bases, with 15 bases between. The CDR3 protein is CSAKTGFNYEQYF. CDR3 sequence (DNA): TGCAGTGCCAAGACAGGCTTCAACTACGAGCAGTACTTC.

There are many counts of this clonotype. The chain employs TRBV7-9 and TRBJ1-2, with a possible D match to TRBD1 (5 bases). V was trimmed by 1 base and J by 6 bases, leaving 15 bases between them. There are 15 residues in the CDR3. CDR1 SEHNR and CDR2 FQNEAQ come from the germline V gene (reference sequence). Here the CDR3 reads CASSLEAATGHGYTF. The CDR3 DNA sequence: TGTGCCAGCAGCTTAGAGGCCGCTACAGGACATGGCTACACCTTC.

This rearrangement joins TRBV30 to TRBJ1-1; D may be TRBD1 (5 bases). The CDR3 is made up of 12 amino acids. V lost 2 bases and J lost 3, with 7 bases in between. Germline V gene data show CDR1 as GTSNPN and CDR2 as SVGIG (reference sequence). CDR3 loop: CAWSKGDTEAFF. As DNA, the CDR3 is TGTGCCTGGAGTAAAGGGGACACTGAAGCTTTCTTT. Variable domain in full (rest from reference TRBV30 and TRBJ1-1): SQTIHQWPATLVQPVGSPLSLECTVEGTSNPNLYWYRQAAGRGLQLLFYSVGIGQISSEVPQNLSASRPQDRQFILSSKKLLLSDSGFYLCAWSKGDTEAFFGQGTRLTVV.

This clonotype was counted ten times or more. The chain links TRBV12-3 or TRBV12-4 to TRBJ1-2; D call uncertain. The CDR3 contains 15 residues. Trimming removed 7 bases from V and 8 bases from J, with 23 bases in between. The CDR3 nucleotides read TGTGCCAGCACGTCGATAGACAATTTGGCGACGGGCTACACCTTC. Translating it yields CASTSIDNLATGYTF.

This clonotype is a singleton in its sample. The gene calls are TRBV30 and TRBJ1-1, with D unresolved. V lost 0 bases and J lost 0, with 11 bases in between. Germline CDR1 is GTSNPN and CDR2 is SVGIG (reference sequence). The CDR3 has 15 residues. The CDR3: CAWSVRLTLNTEAFF. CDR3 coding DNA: TGTGCCTGGAGTGTACGGTTAACACTGAACACTGAAGCTTTCTTT.

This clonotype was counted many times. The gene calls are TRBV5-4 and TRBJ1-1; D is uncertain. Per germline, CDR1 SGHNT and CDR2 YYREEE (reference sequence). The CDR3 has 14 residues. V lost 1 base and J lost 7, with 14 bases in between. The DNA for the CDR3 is TGTGCCAGCAGCTTGTTATTGGGCCCCGATGAAGCTTTCTTT. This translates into CASSLLLGPDEAFF.

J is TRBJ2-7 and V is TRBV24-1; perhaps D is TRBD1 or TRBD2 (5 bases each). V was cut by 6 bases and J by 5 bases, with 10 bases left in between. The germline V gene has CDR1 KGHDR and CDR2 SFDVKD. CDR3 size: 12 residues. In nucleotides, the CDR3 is TGTGCCACCAGTATAAGAGGGGACGAGCAGTACTTC. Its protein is CATSIRGDEQYF.